The 2 T cell receptor beta chains given below trace back to one sample, sequenced in a study of control samples from healthy donors and cancer patients. The table came from immunoSEQ multiplex PCR; TCRdb's copy has only in-frame clones and leaves some out. The top ten hold 28% of the sample, which has about 70,000 clones, about 80% seen once. The sample was blood. These receptor sequences come from a man aged 45-60 years in good health.

The CDR3 spells CASSLKIGPMGYNEQFF. CDR3 bases: TGTGCCAGCAGCTTAAAGATTGGACCCATGGGGTACAATGAGCAGTTCTTC. J is TRBJ2-1 and V is TRBV7-3; D is ambiguous. CDR3 size: 17 residues. Between the trimmed V and J ends, which lost 1 base and 4 bases, there was a span of 17 bases. In germline, CDR1 is SGHTA, CDR2 FQGTGA.

CDR3 region: CASSVGLPPTYEQYF. The CDR3 bases are TGTGCCAGCAGCGTAGGCTTACCCCCCACCTACGAGCAGTACTTC. The V gene is TRBV9, the J gene TRBJ2-7; D gene unclear. Germline CDR1 reads SGDLS; CDR2 reads YYNGEE. Trimming shortened V by 0 bases and J by 2 bases, and 12 bases separated the two germline ends. The CDR3 spans 15 residues.